The 14 T cell receptor beta chains in this list originate from one sample, sequenced in a study of blood T cell repertoires in COVID-19. Sequenced by immunoSEQ multiplex PCR; TCRdb stores in-frame clones only, minus some. The table shows about 90,000 clones, with about 89% occurring only once. Sequencing was carried out using peripheral blood. These receptors all come from a human donor with active COVID-19. The donor label of this sample is uncertain.

The V and J genes are TRBV2 and TRBJ2-7; D gene ambiguous. The CDR3 spans 15 residues. The V and J ends lost 1 base and 2 bases respectively, with 12 bases between them. The germline gives CDR1 SNHLY, CDR2 FYNNEI. In nucleotides, the CDR3 is TGTGCCAGCAGTGAAGTGGAACAGACAACCTACGAGCAGTACTTC. This translates into CASSEVEQTTYEQYF.

V is TRBV13 and J is TRBJ1-1; 7 bases match TRBD1. Germline-derived CDR1 and CDR2 are PRHDT and FYEKMQ (reference sequence). The trim removed 5 bases at V and 1 base at J, leaving 1 base unmatched. CDR3 length: 13 amino acids. CDR3 nucleotides: TGTGCCAGCAGCCACAGGGGGAACACTGAAGCTTTCTTT. Its protein is CASSHRGNTEAFF.

V gene TRBV2 combines with J gene TRBJ2-1, with a possible D match to TRBD2 (5 bases). The germline gives CDR1 SNHLY, CDR2 FYNNEI. The CDR3 is 16 residues long. V lost 4 bases to trimming and J lost 5 bases, with 18 bases between them. In DNA, the CDR3 is TGTGCCAGCAGTGGTCCTAGGGCGGGCGAAGACAATGAGCAGTTCTTC. This encodes CASSGPRAGEDNEQFF.

This clone was picked up one time. The J gene is TRBJ2-7, the V gene TRBV5-1; D uncertain. CDR1 is SGHRS, CDR2 YFSETQ, per germline. V was clipped by 0 bases and J by 5 bases, with 12 bases between them. This CDR3 is 14 amino acids long. The CDR3: CASSLGQESDEQYF. The CDR3 DNA follows: TGCGCCAGCAGCTTGGGACAAGAGTCGGACGAGCAGTACTTC.

This clone was picked up one time. This chain links TRBV7-9 with TRBJ2-2; TRBD1 is a possible D gene (6 bases). The CDR3 consists of 17 residues. V was cut by 2 bases and J by 1 base, with 14 bases left in between. Germline loops: CDR1 SEHNR, CDR2 FQNEAQ (reference sequence). As DNA, the CDR3 is TGTGCCAGCAGCTTAATCCGGACAGCTAAGAACACCGGGGAGCTGTTTTTT. Translating it yields CASSLIRTAKNTGELFF.

V usage is TRBV6-5 and J usage is TRBJ1-6; D is unresolved. The length of the CDR3 is 14 residues. V was clipped by 7 bases and J by 0 bases, with 7 bases between them. Germline CDR1 MNHEY, CDR2 SVGAGI. CDR3 DNA: TGTGCCAGCAAGCGGAGCTCCTATAATTCACCCCTCCACTTT. Its protein is CASKRSSYNSPLHF.

The V gene is TRBV7-9, the J gene TRBJ2-7; a weak D match, TRBD1 (5 bases). V was cut by 4 bases and J by 2 bases, with 21 bases left in between. The CDR3 runs 17 residues. CDR1 is SEHNR, CDR2 FQNEAQ, per germline (reference sequence). The CDR3 bases are TGTGCCAGCAGCTCCTATCCCCCCTTAGACAGTACCTACGAGCAGTACTTC. It is translated as CASSSYPPLDSTYEQYF. Combining the CDR3 with reference TRBV7-9 and TRBJ2-7 gives the whole variable domain DTGVSQNPRHKITKRGQNVTFRCDPISEHNRLYWYRQTLGQGPEFLTYFQNEAQLEKSRLLSDRFSAERPKGSFSTLEIQRTEQGDSAMYLCASSSYPPLDSTYEQYFGPGTRLTVT.

V usage is TRBV18 and J usage is TRBJ2-1; 7 bases align to TRBD2. From germline, CDR1 is KGHSH and CDR2 LQKENI. The CDR3 spans 14 residues. The V gene end was trimmed by 0 bases and the J gene end by 7 bases; junction bases not matched to a gene: 3. CDR3 bases: TGTGCCAGCTCACCACCGGGGGGAGGGAATGAGCAGTTCTTC. Its protein product is CASSPPGGGNEQFF.

The chain recombines TRBV6-5 with TRBJ1-3; 7 bases line up with TRBD1. The ends lost 4 bases at V and 0 bases at J; junction bases unmatched: 3. This CDR3 comprises 15 residues. Germline V gives CDR1 MNHEY, CDR2 SVGAGI. In DNA form, the CDR3 reads TGTGCCAGCAGTTCGGACAGGAGCTCTGGAAACACCATATATTTT. It yields the protein CASSSDRSSGNTIYF.

The chain is built from TRBV6-1 and TRBJ2-3; D is ambiguous. Germline V gene data show CDR1 as MNHNS and CDR2 as SASEGT. This CDR3 is built from 16 residues. Between the trimmed V and J ends, which lost 1 base and 2 bases, there was a span of 13 bases. This chain's CDR3 is CASSEGPGSPTDTQYF. Here the CDR3 DNA reads TGTGCCAGCAGTGAAGGTCCAGGTTCACCCACAGATACGCAGTATTTT.

The V call is TRBV28, the J call TRBJ1-1, with a weak D call TRBD1 (5 bases). The V end lost 1 base, the J end lost 7 bases, and 16 bases lay between the germline ends. The germline V gene has CDR1 MDHEN and CDR2 SYDVKM. The CDR3 consists of 15 residues. CDR3 sequence (DNA): TGTGCCAGCAGTTTATCCGGGGACTCCTGGGTTGAAGCTTTCTTT. This sequence encodes CASSLSGDSWVEAFF.

V gene TRBV27 combines with J gene TRBJ1-6; TRBD1 aligns across 7 bases. Germline V gene data show CDR1 as MNHEY and CDR2 as SMNVEV (reference sequence). V lost 3 bases and J lost 0; bases outside the gene matches: 5. CDR3 length: 17 amino acids. CDR3 region: CASSFDRASSYNSPLHF. In DNA, the CDR3 is TGTGCCAGCAGTTTCGACAGGGCCAGCTCCTATAATTCACCCCTCCACTTT.

This chain connects TRBV24-1 to TRBJ2-2; 11 bases line up with TRBD2. With 0 bases clipped from V and 1 base from J, the junction kept 9 bases outside the gene matches. Germline CDR1 KGHDR, CDR2 SFDVKD. CDR3 length: 20 amino acids. The CDR3 coding sequence is TGTGCCACCAGTGATTTGCAGGGTAGCGGGGGGGATTTGAACACCGGGGAGCTGTTTTTT. It translates to CATSDLQGSGGDLNTGELFF.

CDR3 bases: TGCGCCAGCAGCTTGGCTGAAGAGACCCAGTACTTC. Translated, it gives CASSLAEETQYF. The chain links TRBV5-1 to TRBJ2-5; no firm D call. CDR3 size: 12 residues. From germline, CDR1 is SGHRS and CDR2 YFSETQ. The V end lost 0 bases, the J end lost 3 bases, and 3 bases lay between the germline ends.